The clone carrying this T cell receptor (beta chain) has a single count. Enrolled during active infection, Seattle patients were then followed longitudinally. Per the authors' pipeline: Reference gene primer amplification gave nucleated cell count estimates. Some clones are missing from TCRdb's copy, which holds only in-frame ones; the method was immunoSEQ multiplex PCR. V and J calls and clone size are given by that table; D and trimming were obtained from the DNA. The sample consists of 400,000 or so clones, roughly 90% of them appearing once. The data were taken from a study of blood T cell repertoires in COVID-19. Study context: Researchers got acute and convalescent COVID-19 samples from the United States, Italy and Spain. T cells, B-cell-depleted T cells, or PBMCs provided the cDNA or gDNA that served as material.

V was cut by 5 bases and J by 0 bases, with 12 bases left in between. CDR3 length: 15 residues. Germline-derived CDR1 and CDR2 are SGHNT and YYREEE (reference sequence). The TCR was taken from a man aged 18 to 35 with COVID-19, enrolled during active disease. The J gene is TRBJ2-1, the V gene TRBV5-4; TRBD2 is a possible D gene (6 bases). The sequencing input was peripheral blood. The CDR3 region is CASRKGLPSYNEQFF. The CDR3 nucleotides are TGTGCCAGCAGAAAGGGACTCCCCTCCTACAATGAGCAGTTCTTC.